These 12 T cell receptor beta chains share one sample of origin, sequenced in a study of blood T cell repertoires in COVID-19. Profiling relied on immunoSEQ multiplex PCR, and the TCRdb table lists in-frame clones only, not all of them. Altogether about 100,000 clones are present, about 90% being singletons, with the ten largest covering 15% to 20%. Material for sequencing was peripheral blood. The receptors here all came from a human donor in a cohort sampled during active COVID-19.

This sequence joins TRBV4-3 and TRBJ2-2, with TRBD2 matching over 11 bases. The CDR3 totals 18 residues. The trim removed 0 bases at V and 5 bases at J, leaving 8 bases unmatched. Germline V lookup: CDR1 LGHNA, CDR2 YSLEER. Written as DNA, the CDR3 is TGCGCCAGCAGCCAAGATTTACTAGCGGGAGTGGGTACCGGGGAGCTGTTTTTT. This translates into CASSQDLLAGVGTGELFF.

The genes are TRBV9 and TRBJ2-1; D remains ambiguous. The length of the CDR3 is 17 residues. Germline CDR1 SGDLS, CDR2 YYNGEE. Trimming stripped 4 bases from V and 0 bases from J, with 17 bases between. The CDR3 DNA follows: TGTGCCAGCAGCCCCCTCCCGAACAGCTACTCCTACAATGAGCAGTTCTTC. It encodes CASSPLPNSYSYNEQFF.

The gene calls are TRBV29-1 and TRBJ2-3; a weak D match, TRBD2 (5 bases). Deletions cut 5 bases from V and 0 bases from J, with 9 bases between. This CDR3 contains 13 residues. Germline CDR1 and CDR2: SQVTM and ANQGSEA. The CDR3 loop is CSVRRTSTDTQYF. CDR3 bases: TGCAGCGTTAGGCGGACTAGCACAGATACGCAGTATTTT.

This chain links TRBV28 with TRBJ2-7; TRBD2 matches 11 bases. J was trimmed by 3 bases and V by 7 bases; bases with no gene match: 8. The CDR3 extends over 15 amino acids. Germline lookup yields CDR1 MDHEN and CDR2 SYDVKM. CDR3 region: CASKLGTSGFYEQYF. The CDR3 coding sequence is TGTGCCAGCAAACTCGGGACTAGCGGATTCTACGAGCAGTACTTC.

The V gene is TRBV2, the J gene TRBJ1-1; D remains unclear. Germline V gene sequence: CDR1 SNHLY, CDR2 FYNNEI. The V end was cut by 2 bases, the J end by 8 bases, with 9 bases between. The CDR3 has 12 amino acids. The CDR3 reads CASSEYGGEAFF. Here the CDR3 DNA reads TGTGCCAGCAGTGAATATGGAGGGGAAGCTTTCTTT.

This chain uses TRBV5-4 with TRBJ2-7; tentatively, D is TRBD1 (6 bases). CDR3 length equals 13 residues. CDR1 and CDR2 from the germline V gene are SGHNT and YYREEE (reference sequence). Trimming took 1 base from V and 1 from J, leaving 6 bases between them. The CDR3, as DNA: TGTGCCAGCAGCTTGCAGGGGTCCTACGAGCAGTACTTC. Amino acid sequence: CASSLQGSYEQYF.

The chain has TRBV12-3 or TRBV12-4 and TRBJ1-1; maybe TRBD1 (6 bases). Trimming removed 6 bases from V and 7 bases from J, with 15 bases in between. The CDR3 has 13 residues. CDR3 amino acids: CASSRNRVGEAFF. CDR3 in DNA: TGTGCCAGCAGCCGTAACAGGGTCGGTGAAGCTTTCTTT.

The rearrangement joins TRBV2 to TRBJ1-5; D is possibly TRBD1 (6 bases). V was trimmed by 9 bases and J by 6 bases, leaving 18 bases between them. CDR3 length: 14 amino acids. The V gene's germline CDR1 is SNHLY and CDR2 FYNNEI. The CDR3 DNA follows: TGTGCCAGTTCGACAGGCCGGCAGGGTCAGCCCCAGCATTTT. The encoded protein is CASSTGRQGQPQHF.

The J gene is TRBJ2-5, the V gene TRBV13; 8 nucleotides align to TRBD2. The junction had 8 bases not matched to a gene; V was cut back by 5 bases and J by 3 bases. The length of the CDR3 is 15 residues. The V gene's germline CDR1 is PRHDT and CDR2 FYEKMQ (reference sequence). The CDR3: CASSARLAPEETQYF. The CDR3 DNA reads as TGTGCCAGCAGCGCCCGACTAGCGCCGGAAGAGACCCAGTACTTC.

The V and J genes are TRBV6-5 and TRBJ2-1; D is ambiguous. The V gene lost 0 bases and the J gene lost 6 bases, with 9 bases spanning the gap. The CDR3 sequence is 14 residues long. CDR1 MNHEY and CDR2 SVGAGI come from the germline V gene. CDR3 protein: CASSYSRLANEQFF. The CDR3 coding sequence is TGTGCCAGCAGTTACTCGAGGTTAGCCAATGAGCAGTTCTTC.

V usage is TRBV29-1 and J usage is TRBJ2-7; 8 bases agree with TRBD2. Trimming at V came to 6 bases and at J to 1 base, leaving 2 bases not matched to a gene. The CDR3 contains 12 residues. The germline gives CDR1 SQVTM, CDR2 ANQGSEA. CDR3 DNA sequence: TGCAGCGTAACTAGCGGTTCCTACGAGCAGTACTTC. It translates to CSVTSGSYEQYF.

In this sample, this clone turned up once. This chain uses TRBV7-2 with TRBJ1-4, with D maybe TRBD1 (5 bases). Trimming left V 1 base short and J 5 bases short, with 14 bases between. CDR1 SGHTA and CDR2 FQGNSA come from the germline V gene. This CDR3 contains 16 residues. CDR3 nucleotide sequence: TGTGCCAGCAGCTTAGATATCTGGGGGGGAAATGAAAAACTGTTTTTT. This sequence encodes CASSLDIWGGNEKLFF.